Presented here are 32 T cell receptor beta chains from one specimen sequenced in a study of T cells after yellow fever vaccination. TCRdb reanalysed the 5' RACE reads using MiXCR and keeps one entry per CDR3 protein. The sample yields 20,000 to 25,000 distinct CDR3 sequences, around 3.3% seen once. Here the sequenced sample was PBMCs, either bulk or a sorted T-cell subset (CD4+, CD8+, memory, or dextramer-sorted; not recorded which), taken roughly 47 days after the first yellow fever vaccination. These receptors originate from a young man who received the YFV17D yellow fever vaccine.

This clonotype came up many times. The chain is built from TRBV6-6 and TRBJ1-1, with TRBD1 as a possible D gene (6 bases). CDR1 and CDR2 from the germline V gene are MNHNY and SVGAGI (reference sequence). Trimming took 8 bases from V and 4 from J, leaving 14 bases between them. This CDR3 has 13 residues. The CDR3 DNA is TGTGCCAGCGGCCAGGGGAGGTCCACTGAAGCTTTCTTT. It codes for CASGQGRSTEAFF.

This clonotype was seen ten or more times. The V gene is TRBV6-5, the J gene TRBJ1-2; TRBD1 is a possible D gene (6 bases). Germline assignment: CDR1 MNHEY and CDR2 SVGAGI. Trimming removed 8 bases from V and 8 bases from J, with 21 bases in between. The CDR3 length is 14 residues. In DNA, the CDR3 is TGTGCCAGCGGGGGACCCGGGACACAAGGAGGCTACACCTTC. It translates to CASGGPGTQGGYTF.

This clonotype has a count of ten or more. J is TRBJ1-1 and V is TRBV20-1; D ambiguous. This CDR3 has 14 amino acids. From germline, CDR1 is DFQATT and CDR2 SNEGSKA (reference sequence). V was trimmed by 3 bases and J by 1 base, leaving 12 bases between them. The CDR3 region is CSASEAYTNTEAFF. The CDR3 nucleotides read TGCAGTGCTAGTGAGGCGTACACGAACACTGAAGCTTTCTTT.

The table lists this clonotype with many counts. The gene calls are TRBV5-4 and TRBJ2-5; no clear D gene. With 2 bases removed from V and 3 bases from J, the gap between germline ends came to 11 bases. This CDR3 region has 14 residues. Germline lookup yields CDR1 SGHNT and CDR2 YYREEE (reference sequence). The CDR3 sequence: CASSLESVKETQYF. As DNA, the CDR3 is TGTGCCAGCAGCTTAGAGAGTGTGAAAGAGACCCAGTACTTC. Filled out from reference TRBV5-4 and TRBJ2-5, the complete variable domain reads ETGVTQSPTHLIKTRGQQVTLRCSSQSGHNTVSWYQQALGQGPQFIFQYYREEENGRGNFPPRFSGLQFPNYSSELNVNALELDDSALYLCASSLESVKETQYFGPGTRLLVL.

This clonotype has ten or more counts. In DNA form, the CDR3 reads TGCGCCAGCAGCTTGGGAGGACAGGGAGCCGGGGAGCTGTTTTTT. Translating gives CASSLGGQGAGELFF. The rearrangement links TRBV5-1 to TRBJ2-2, with TRBD1 identical over 8 bases. The germline gives CDR1 SGHRS, CDR2 YFSETQ. The CDR3 loop spans 15 amino acids. V lost 0 bases, J lost 6 bases, and 4 bases stayed unmatched.

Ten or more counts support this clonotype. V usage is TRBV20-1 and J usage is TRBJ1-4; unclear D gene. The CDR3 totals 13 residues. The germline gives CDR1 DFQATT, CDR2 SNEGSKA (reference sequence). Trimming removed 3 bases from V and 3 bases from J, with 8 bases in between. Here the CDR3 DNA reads TGCAGTGCTAGTATAGTAGCTAATGAAAAACTGTTTTTT. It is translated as CSASIVANEKLFF.

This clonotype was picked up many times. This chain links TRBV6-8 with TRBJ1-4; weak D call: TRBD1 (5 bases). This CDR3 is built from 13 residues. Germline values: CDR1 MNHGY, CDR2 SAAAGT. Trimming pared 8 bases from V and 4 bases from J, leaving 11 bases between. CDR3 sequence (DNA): TGTGCCAGCCTACGGGGGATTAATGAAAAACTGTTTTTT. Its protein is CASLRGINEKLFF.

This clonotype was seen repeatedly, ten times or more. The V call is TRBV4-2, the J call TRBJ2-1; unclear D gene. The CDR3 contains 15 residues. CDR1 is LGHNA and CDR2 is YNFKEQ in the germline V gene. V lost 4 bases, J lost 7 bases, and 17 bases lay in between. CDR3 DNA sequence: TGTGCCAGCAGCCTCCCGACTGGTGTAGTGAATGAGCAGTTCTTC. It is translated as CASSLPTGVVNEQFF.

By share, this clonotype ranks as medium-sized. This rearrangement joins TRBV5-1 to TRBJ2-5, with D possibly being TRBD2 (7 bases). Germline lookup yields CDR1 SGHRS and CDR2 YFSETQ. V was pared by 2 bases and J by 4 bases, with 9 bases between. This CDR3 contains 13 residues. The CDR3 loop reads CASSFGGPETQYF. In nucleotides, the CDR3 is TGCGCCAGCAGCTTCGGGGGGCCAGAGACCCAGTACTTC.

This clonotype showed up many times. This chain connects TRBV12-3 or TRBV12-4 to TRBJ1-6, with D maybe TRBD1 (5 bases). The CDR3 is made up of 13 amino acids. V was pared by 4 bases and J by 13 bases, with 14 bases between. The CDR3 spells CASSSLGGGPLHF. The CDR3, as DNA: TGTGCCAGCAGTTCCCTTGGGGGGGGGCCCCTCCACTTT.

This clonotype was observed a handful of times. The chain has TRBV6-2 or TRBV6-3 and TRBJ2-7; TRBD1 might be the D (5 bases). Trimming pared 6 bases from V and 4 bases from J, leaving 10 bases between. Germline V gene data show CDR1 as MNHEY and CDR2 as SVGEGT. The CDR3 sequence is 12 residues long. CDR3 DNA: TGTGCCAGCAGCCCTCAGGGTTACGAGCAGTACGTC. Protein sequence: CASSPQGYEQYV.

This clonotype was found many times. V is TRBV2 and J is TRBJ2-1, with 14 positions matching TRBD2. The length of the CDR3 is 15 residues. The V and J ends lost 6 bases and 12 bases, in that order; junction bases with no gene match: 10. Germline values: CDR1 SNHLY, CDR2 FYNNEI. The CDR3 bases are TGTGCCAGCAGACCACAGACTAGCGGGGGGGCCAGGCAGTTCTTC. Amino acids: CASRPQTSGGARQFF.

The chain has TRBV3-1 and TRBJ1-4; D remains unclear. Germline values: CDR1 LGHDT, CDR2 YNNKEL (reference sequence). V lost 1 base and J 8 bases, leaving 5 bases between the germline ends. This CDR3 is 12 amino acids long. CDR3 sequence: CASSQVVEKLFF. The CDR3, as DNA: TGTGCCAGCAGCCAAGTGGTGGAAAAACTGTTTTTT.

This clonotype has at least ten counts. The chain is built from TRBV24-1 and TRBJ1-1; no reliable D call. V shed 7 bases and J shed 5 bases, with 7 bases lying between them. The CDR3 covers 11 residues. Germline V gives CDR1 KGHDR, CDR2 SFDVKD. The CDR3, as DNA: TGTGCCACCAGGGATGGAACTGAAGCTTTCTTT. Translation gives CATRDGTEAFF.

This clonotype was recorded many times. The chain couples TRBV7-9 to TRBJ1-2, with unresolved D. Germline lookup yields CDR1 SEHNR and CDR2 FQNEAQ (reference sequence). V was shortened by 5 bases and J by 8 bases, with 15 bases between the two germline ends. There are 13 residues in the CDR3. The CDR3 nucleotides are TGTGCCAGCAGCCCCATGCGGGCCGGGGGCTACACCTTC. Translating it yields CASSPMRAGGYTF.

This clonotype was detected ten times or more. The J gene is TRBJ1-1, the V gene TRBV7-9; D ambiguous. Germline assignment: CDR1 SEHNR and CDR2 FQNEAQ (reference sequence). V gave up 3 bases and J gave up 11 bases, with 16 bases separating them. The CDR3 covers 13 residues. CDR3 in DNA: TGTGCCAGCAGCTTCTCTGCGGGCAAAGGGGCTTTCTTT. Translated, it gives CASSFSAGKGAFF.

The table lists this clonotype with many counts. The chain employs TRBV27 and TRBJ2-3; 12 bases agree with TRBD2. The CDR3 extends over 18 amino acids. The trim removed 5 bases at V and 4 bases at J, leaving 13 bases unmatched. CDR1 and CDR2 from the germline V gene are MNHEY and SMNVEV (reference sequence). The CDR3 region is CASSPKTRLAGVADTQYF. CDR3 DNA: TGTGCCAGCAGTCCGAAAACCCGACTAGCGGGGGTTGCAGATACGCAGTATTTT.

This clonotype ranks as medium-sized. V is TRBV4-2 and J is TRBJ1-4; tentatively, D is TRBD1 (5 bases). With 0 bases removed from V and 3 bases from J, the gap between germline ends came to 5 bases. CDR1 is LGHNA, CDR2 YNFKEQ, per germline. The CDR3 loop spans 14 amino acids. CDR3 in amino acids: CASSQETANEKLFF. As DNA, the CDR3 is TGTGCCAGCAGCCAAGAGACAGCTAATGAAAAACTGTTTTTT.

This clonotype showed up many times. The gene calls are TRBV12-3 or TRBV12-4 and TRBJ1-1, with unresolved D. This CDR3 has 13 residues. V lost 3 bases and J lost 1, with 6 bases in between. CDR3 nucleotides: TGTGCCAGCAGTTTTAGTGGGAACACTGAAGCTTTCTTT. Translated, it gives CASSFSGNTEAFF.

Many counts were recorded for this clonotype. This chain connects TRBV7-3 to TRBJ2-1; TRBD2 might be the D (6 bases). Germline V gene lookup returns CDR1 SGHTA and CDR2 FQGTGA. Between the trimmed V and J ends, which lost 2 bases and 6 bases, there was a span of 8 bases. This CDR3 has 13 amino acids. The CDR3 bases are TGTGCCAGCAGCTTAGGGGGGATCAATGAGCAGTTCTTC. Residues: CASSLGGINEQFF.

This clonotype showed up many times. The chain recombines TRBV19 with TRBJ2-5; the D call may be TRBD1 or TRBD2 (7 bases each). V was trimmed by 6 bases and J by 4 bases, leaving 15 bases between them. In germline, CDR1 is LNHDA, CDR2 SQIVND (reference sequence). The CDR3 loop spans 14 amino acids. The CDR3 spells CASSPRRGGETQYF. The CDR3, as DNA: TGTGCCAGTAGCCCCCGCAGGGGGGGAGAGACCCAGTACTTC.

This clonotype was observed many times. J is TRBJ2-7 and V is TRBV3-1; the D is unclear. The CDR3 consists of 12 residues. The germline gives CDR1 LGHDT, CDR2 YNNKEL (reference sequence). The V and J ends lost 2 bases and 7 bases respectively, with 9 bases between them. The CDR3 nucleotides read TGTGCCAGCAGCCAAAGGCGGAGTGAGCAGTACTTC. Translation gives CASSQRRSEQYF.

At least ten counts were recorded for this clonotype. The CDR3 DNA reads as TGCAGTGCGCCCGGGGGCTACACCTTC. This sequence encodes CSAPGGYTF. V gene TRBV20-1 combines with J gene TRBJ1-2; D unresolved. Germline assignment: CDR1 DFQATT and CDR2 SNEGSKA (reference sequence). The CDR3 covers 9 residues. V dropped 6 bases and J dropped 8 bases, with 7 bases sitting between them.

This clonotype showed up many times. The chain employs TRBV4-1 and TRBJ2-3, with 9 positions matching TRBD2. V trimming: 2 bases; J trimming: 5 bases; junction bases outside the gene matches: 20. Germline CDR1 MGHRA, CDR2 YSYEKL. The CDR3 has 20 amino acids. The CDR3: CASSQPRLLAGGRRIDTQYF. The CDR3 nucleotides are TGCGCCAGCAGCCAACCCCGGCTGCTCGCGGGGGGGCGTCGTATAGATACGCAGTATTTT.

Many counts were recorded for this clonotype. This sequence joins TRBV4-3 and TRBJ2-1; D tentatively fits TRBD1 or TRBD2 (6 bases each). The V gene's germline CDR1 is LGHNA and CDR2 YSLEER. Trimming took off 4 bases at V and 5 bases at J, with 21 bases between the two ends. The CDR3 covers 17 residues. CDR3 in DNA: TGCGCCAGCAGCCGCCTACCACCGGGGGCAAGCGACAATGAGCAGTTCTTC. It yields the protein CASSRLPPGASDNEQFF.

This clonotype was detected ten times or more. The CDR3 nucleotides read TGTGCCAGCAGCCCCCCTCGTGACACCAACACTGAAGCTTTCTTT. Protein: CASSPPRDTNTEAFF. The genes are TRBV6-1 and TRBJ1-1; no firm D call. Germline values: CDR1 MNHNS, CDR2 SASEGT. The CDR3 loop spans 15 amino acids. Trimming took 6 bases from V and 2 from J, leaving 16 bases between them.

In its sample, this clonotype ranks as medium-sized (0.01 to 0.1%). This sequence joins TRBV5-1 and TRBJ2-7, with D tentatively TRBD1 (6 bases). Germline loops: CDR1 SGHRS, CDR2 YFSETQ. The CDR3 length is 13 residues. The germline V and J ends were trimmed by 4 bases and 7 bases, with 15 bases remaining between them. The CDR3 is CASSIDQTGEQYF. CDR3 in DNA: TGCGCCAGCAGCATCGATCAAACAGGGGAGCAGTACTTC.

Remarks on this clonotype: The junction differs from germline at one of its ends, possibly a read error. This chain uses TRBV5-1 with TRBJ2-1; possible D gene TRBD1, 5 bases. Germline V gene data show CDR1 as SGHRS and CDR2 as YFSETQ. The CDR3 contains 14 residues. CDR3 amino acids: CASSLAQGNYEHFF. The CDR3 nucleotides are TGCGCCAGCAGCTTGGCGCAGGGTAATTATGAGCACTTCTTC.

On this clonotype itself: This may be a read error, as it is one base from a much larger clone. CDR3 sequence reads: CASSIRELNSPLHF. The CDR3, as DNA: TGCGCCAGCAGCATACGGGAGCTAAATTCACCCCTCCACTTT. The chain carries TRBV5-1 and TRBJ1-6, with D unresolved. V lost 4 bases, J lost 7 bases, and 12 bases lay in between. CDR3 length equals 14 residues. CDR1 SGHRS and CDR2 YFSETQ come from the germline V gene.

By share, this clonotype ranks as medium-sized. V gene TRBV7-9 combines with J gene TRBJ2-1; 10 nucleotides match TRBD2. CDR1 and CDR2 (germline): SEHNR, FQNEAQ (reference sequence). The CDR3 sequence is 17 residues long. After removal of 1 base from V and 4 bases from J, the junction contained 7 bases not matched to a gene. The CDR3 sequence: CASSLGVSSGGYNEQFF. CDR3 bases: TGTGCCAGCAGCTTAGGAGTTTCTAGCGGGGGATACAATGAGCAGTTCTTC.

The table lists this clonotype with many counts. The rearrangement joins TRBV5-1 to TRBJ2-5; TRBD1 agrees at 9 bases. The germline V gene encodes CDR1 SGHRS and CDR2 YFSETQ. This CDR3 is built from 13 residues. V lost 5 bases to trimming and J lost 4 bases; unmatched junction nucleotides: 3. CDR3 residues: CASRQGAGETQYF. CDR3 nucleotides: TGCGCCAGCAGACAGGGGGCCGGAGAGACCCAGTACTTC. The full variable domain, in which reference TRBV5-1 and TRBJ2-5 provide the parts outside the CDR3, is KAGVTQTPRYLIKTRGQQVTLSCSPISGHRSVSWYQQTPGQGLQFLFEYFSETQRNKGNFPGRFSGRQFSNSRSEMNVSTLELGDSALYLCASRQGAGETQYFGPGTRLLVL.

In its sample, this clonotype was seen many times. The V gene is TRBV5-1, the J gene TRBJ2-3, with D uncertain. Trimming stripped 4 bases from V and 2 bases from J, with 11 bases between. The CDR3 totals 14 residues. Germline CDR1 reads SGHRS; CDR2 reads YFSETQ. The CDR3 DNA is TGCGCCAGCAGCCCCGGGCCCACCACAGATACGCAGTATTTT. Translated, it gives CASSPGPTTDTQYF.